Detailed here is one T cell receptor (beta chain). Its antigen is still unknown. No much larger clone is present one base from it, and per-base qualities are unavailable. The data stem from a study of somatic mutations in cytotoxic T cells in rheumatoid arthritis (dated by TCRdb to 2016 to 2017). For context, the study as a whole: Patient peripheral blood (roughly 32 ml EDTA) was drawn right after diagnosis and before any treatment started. Some T-cell populations stained with V beta antibodies were sorted by flow on a FACSAria II or Sony SH800 to nearly 100% purity, with sorted V beta1+ cells additionally subjected to TCRB sequencing. In newly diagnosed rheumatoid arthritis without treatment, the study examined if expanded CD8+ T-cell clones harbor somatic mutations, relying on TCRB deep sequencing to characterize clonality. TCRB deep sequencing covered 65 to 80 patients with rheumatoid arthritis along with 20 to 25 healthy controls. Median age was essentially the same in the patient group and the control group.

On an AutoMACS, CD4+ and CD8+ cells were isolated via positive magnetic bead selection, and their purity was verified by flow cytometry. A TCR V beta antibody panel was used in flow cytometry to screen first for clonal expansions, which were then characterized by TCRB deep sequencing of sorted CD8+ fractions. Ficoll-Paque PLUS density gradient separation was used to isolate peripheral blood mononuclear cells. Nucleospin Tissue or Tissue XS kits were used to extract DNA from CD4-enriched, CD8-enriched or PBMC samples, and a Qubit 2.0 fluorometer was used for quantification. The immunoSEQ assay was applied to genomic DNA for TCRB CDR3 sequencing. The original pipeline was this. Published virus-specific TCRB sequences were compared with patient CD8+ clones larger than 1%, and only a few matches were found. The analyses included only productive TCRB rearrangements. A clone was defined by a unique TCRB CDR3 sequence, and clonality was computed as a productive clonality index based on Shannon entropy. The template counts of each clone relative to the total templates per sample were used to calculate repertoire overlap between two samples. V-gene usage measured by flow cytometry correlated with TCRB sequencing V-gene usage, with a Spearman r of approximately 0.6. What TCRdb holds here is the immuneACCESS table cut down to in-frame rearrangements. Part of the clones is not present; checked against another copy, under half of the missing clones reflect an unresolved V gene, and the others are unexplained. V, J and clone size are those of that table, while D and trimming were read from the DNA. This sample lists fewer than 25,000 clones; just under 80% were detected once. Approximately 10% of the sample comes from the top ten.

What the study reported, not specific to this receptor: No adjustment for multiple comparisons was made for the slight TRBV07 underrepresentation in patients. CD8+ T-cell clonality in rheumatoid arthritis patients was not significantly different from that in age-matched healthy controls. Several identical CD8+ TCRB sequences were found in both blood and synovial fluid, and in about an eighth of the 65 patients the largest CD8+ clone exceeded 20% of CD8+ cells. CD8+ clonality increased with age in patients (Spearman r of about 0.49) but not in healthy controls. It was unknown which antigens the expanded CD8+ clones targeted, and their absence from virus-specific databases did not exclude viral specificity.

V loses 7 bases, J loses 0 bases, and the germline ends lie 18 bases apart. The CDR3, from cysteine to phenylalanine, totals 16 residues. Only the CDR3 region is kept as DNA, spanning 48 bases read in frame from base 1. CDR1 is given as LNHDA and CDR2 as SQIVND, both from the germline V gene (reference sequence). Specimen: CD8+ T cells sorted from blood. The rearrangement joined TRBV19 to TRBJ1-1, and TRBD1 may be the D gene, going by 6 matching bases. The source of this sequence is an adult with rheumatoid arthritis. The CDR3 sequence is CASNRVVGFLNTEAFF. The nucleotide sequence is given as TGTGCCAGTAACAGGGTTGTTGGTTTTTTGAACACTGAAGCTTTCTTT.